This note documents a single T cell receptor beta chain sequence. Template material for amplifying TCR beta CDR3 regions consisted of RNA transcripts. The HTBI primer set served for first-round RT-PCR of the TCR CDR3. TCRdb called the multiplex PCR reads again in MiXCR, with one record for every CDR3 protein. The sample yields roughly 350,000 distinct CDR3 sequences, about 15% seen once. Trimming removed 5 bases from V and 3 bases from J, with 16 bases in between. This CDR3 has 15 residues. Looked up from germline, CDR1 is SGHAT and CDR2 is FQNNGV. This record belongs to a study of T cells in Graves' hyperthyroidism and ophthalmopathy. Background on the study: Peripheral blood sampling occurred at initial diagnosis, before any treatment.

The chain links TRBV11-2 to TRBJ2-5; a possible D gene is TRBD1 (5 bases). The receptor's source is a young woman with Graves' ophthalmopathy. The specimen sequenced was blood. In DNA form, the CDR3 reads TGTGCCAGCAGCCCTATCCTGCAGGGAAAAGAGACCCAGTACTTC. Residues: CASSPILQGKETQYF.